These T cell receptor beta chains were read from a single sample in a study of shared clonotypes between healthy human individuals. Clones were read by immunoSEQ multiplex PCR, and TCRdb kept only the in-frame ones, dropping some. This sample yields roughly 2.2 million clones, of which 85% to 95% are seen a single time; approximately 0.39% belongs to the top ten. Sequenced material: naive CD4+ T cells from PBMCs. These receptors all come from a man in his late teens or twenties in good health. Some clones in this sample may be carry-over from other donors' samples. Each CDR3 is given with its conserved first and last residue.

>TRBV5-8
CASSLWDSTDTQYF
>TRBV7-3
CASSLGTSGTGDTQYF
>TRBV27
CASTPRGAGGYEQYF
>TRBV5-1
CASSSTQGAPGANVLTF
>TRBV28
CASSLLSTGSYGYTF
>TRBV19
CASSSQSFYNEQFF
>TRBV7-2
CASSLQQPNEQFF
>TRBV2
CASVRDRGDEKLFF
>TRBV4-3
CASSPGRIATNEKLFF
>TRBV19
CASRGGARDLAQHF
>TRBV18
CASSTTDTYEQYF
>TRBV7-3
CASSPGQLETQYF
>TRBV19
CASSIVGQSNQPQHF
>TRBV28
CASSAGGGGNQPQHF
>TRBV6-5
CASSYGGGSNQPQHF
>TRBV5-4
CASSLGGGFSYNEQFF
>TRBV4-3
CASSQAGTDYEQYF
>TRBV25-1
CASSELGMNTEAFF
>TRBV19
CASSAGSGPHNEQFF
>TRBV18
CASSPPPGLAAYNEQFF
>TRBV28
CASNKRLAGPRITGELFF
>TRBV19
CASSITRLAYNEQFF
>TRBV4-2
CASSPDERGTEAFF
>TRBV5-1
CASSNATSSYEQYF
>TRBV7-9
CASSLGVVDTQYF
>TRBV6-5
CASSYIPRPGYEQYF
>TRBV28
CASSIRRNRGETQYF
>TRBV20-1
CGTGDEKLFF
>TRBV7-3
CASSSLAGWGNEQFF
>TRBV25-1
CASSFSSTWGEAFF
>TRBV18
CASSLGQGQETQYF
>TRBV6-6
CASSTGQVNYEQYF
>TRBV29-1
CSVGTGLYNEQFF
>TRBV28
CASSLRRDYGYTF
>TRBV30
CAWIHKSLAKNIQYF
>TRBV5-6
CASMRRHPPNYEQYF
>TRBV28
CAGKRQGGGFYEQYF
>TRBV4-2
CASSQAGLDTRNEQFF
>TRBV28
CASSPPGTANTGELFF
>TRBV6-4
CASSDGQGDTEAFF
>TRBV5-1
CASSWTTGTGNTIYF
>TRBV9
CASSVGQGNYGYTF
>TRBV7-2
CASGRGGGLGEAFF
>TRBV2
CASSGAATNEKLFF
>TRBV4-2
CASSQLQGEKLFF
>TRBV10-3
CAISEGTEAFF
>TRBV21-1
CASSKDPTGTGCYEQYF
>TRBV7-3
CASSLTPNTEAFF
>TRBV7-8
CASSLAESNEKLFF
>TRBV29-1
CSVRIWDREPSGELFF
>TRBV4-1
CASSQDFGQGYQPQHF